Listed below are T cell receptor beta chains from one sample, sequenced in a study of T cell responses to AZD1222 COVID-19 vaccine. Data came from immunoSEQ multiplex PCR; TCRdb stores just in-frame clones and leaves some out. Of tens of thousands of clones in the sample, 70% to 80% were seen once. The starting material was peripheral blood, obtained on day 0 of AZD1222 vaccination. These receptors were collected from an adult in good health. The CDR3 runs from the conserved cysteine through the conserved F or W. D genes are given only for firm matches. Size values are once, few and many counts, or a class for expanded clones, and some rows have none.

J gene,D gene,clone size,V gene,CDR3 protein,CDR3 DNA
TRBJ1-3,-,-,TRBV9,CASSVGEQGTGNTIYF,TGTGCCAGCAGCGTAGGGGAACAGGGCACTGGAAACACCATATATTTT
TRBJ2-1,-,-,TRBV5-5,CASSLGLGSYNEQFF,TGTGCCAGCAGCTTGGGGCTAGGAAGTTACAATGAGCAGTTCTTC
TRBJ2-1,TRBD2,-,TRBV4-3,CASSQGLIAGVYEQFF,TGCGCCAGCAGCCAAGGGTTAATAGCGGGAGTTTATGAGCAGTTCTTC
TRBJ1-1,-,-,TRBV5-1,CASSSQVNTEAFF,TGCGCCAGCAGCTCACAGGTAAACACTGAAGCTTTCTTT
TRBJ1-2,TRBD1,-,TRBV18,CASSPGQGTIYGYTF,TGTGCCAGCTCACCGGGACAGGGCACTATCTATGGCTACACCTTC
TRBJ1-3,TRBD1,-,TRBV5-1,CASSNGDSFSGNTIYF,TGCGCCAGCAGCAACGGGGACAGTTTCTCTGGAAACACCATATATTTT
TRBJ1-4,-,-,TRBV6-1,CASSDSATNEKLFF,TGTGCCAGCAGTGACAGTGCAACTAATGAAAAACTGTTTTTT
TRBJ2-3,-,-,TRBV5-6,CASSLPNPDTQYF,TGTGCCAGCAGCTTGCCCAACCCAGATACGCAGTATTTT
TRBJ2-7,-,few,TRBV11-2,CASSVTAPGQAYEQYF,TGTGCCAGCAGCGTAACGGCACCAGGACAAGCCTACGAGCAGTACTTC
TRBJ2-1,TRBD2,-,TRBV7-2,CASSLGTIQYNEQFF,TGTGCCAGCAGCCTCGGGACTATCCAATACAATGAGCAGTTCTTC
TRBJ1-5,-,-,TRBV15,CATSTPNQPQHF,TGTGCCACCAGCACACCAAATCAGCCCCAGCATTTT
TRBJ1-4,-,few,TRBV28,CASSLLGVSEKLFF,TGTGCCAGCAGTTTATTGGGTGTTAGTGAAAAACTGTTTTTT
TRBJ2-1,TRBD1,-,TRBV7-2,CASSPGTAYNEQFF,TGTGCCAGCAGCCCGGGGACAGCCTACAATGAGCAGTTCTTC
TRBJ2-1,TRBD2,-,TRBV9,CASSVGPAGGPNEQFF,TGTGCCAGCAGCGTAGGGCCAGCGGGAGGGCCAAATGAGCAGTTCTTC
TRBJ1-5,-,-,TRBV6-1,CASTVGRYSNQPQHF,TGTGCCAGCACGGTGGGACGGTATAGCAATCAGCCCCAGCATTTT
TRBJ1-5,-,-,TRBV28,CASTLPTGSNQPQHF,TGTGCCAGCACCCTACCTACAGGGAGCAATCAGCCCCAGCATTTT
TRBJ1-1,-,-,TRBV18,CASSPQQGNTEAFF,TGTGCCAGCTCACCCCAACAGGGGAACACTGAAGCTTTCTTT
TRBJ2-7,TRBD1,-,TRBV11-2,CASSTGQVTYEQYF,TGTGCCAGCAGCACGGGACAGGTCACCTACGAGCAGTACTTC